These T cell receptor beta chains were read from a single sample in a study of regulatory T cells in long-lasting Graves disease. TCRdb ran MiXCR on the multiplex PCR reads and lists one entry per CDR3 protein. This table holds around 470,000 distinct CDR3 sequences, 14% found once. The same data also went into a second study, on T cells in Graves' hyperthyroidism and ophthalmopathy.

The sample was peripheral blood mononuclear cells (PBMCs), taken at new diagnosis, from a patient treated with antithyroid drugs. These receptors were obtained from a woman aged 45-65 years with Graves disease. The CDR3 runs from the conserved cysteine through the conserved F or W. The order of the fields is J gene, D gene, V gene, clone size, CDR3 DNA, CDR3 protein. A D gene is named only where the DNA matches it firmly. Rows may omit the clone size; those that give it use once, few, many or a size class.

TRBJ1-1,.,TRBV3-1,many,TGTGCCAGCAGCTTAAGTTCCGCAGGGCAAATGAACACTGAAGCTTTCTTT,CASSLSSAGQMNTEAFF
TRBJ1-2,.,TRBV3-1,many,TGTGCCAGCAGCCAAGATCGTCGTTATGCAGGGTACTATGGCTACACCTTC,CASSQDRRYAGYYGYTF
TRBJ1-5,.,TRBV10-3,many,TGTGCCATCAGTGAGTCGGGTCAGCCCCAGCATTTT,CAISESGQPQHF
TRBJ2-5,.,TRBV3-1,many,TGTGCCAGCAGCCAAGCCGTACTAGGCGGTCGGGAGACCCAGTACTTC,CASSQAVLGGRETQYF
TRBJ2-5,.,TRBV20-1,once,TGCAGTGTCAGACAAGAGACCCAGTACTTC,CSVRQETQYF
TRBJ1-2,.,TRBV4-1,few,TGCGCCAGCAGCCGAGATGACGGGAACTATGGCTACACCTTC,CASSRDDGNYGYTF
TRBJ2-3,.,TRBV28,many,TGTGCCAGCAGGCCTCCTACAGATACGCAGTATTTT,CASRPPTDTQYF
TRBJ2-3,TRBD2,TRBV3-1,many,TGTGCCAGCAGCCAAGACGGGGGGACGAACACAGATACGCAGTATTTT,CASSQDGGTNTDTQYF
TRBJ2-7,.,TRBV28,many,TGTGCCACGCGGGCGGACGGCTACGAGCAGTACTTC,CATRADGYEQYF
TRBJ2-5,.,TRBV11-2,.,TGTGCCAGCAGCCAAGAGGGCTCGGGGACCCAGTACTTC,CASSQEGSGTQYF
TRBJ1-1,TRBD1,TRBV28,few,TGTGCCAGCTCCCAGGACCGTACAGGGGGGTTGGACACTGAAGCTTTCTTT,CASSQDRTGGLDTEAFF
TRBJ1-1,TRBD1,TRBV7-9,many,TGTGCCAGCAGCTTAGTGGGGACAGGGGCCACTGAAGCTTTCTTT,CASSLVGTGATEAFF
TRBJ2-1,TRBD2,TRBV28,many,TGTGCCAGCAGTGCCGGACAGAGAGGGGTGCGGGTCGGGACTAGTCGTTACAATGAGCAGTTCTTC,CASSAGQRGVRVGTSRYNEQFF
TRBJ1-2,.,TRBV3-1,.,TGTGCCAGCAGCCAAGGTTATGCTAACTATGGCTACACCTTC,CASSQGYANYGYTF
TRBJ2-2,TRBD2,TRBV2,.,TGTGCCAGCAGGGACCAGAGGGGCCTAGCGGGGGGCACCGGGGAGCTGTTTTTT,CASRDQRGLAGGTGELFF
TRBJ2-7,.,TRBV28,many,TGTGCCAGCAGTTTAGACAGGGAGCAGTACTTC,CASSLDREQYF
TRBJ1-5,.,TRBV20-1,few,TGCAGTGCTAGAGACCCCACCTTGGCAGGTAGCAATCAGCCCCAGCATTTT,CSARDPTLAGSNQPQHF
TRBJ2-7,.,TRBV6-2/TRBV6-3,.,TGTGCCAGCAGGAGAGGTCAAGGGAACTACGAGCAGTACTTC,CASRRGQGNYEQYF
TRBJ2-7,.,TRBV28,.,TGTGCCAGCAGTCCCACAGACCCAACGGGCGAGCAGTACTTC,CASSPTDPTGEQYF
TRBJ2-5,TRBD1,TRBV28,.,TGTGCCGGCAGTTTTGGGCTGGACAGGGTACAAGAGACCCAGTACTTC,CAGSFGLDRVQETQYF
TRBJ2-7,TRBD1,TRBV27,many,TGTGCCAGCAGCGGGACAGCCTACGAGCAGTACTTC,CASSGTAYEQYF
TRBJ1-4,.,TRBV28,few,TGTGCCAGCAGTTTTGAGACGGTAAATGAAAAACTGTTTTTT,CASSFETVNEKLFF
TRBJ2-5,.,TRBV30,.,TGTGCCTGGAGTGAAGGCAGGTTGGGGCAAGAGACCCAGTACTTC,CAWSEGRLGQETQYF
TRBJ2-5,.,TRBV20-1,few,TGCAGTGCTAGGGTTGGGGTCTCCCAAGAGACCCAGTACTTC,CSARVGVSQETQYF
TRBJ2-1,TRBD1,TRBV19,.,TGTGCCAGTAGTATAACAGGGGAGTACAATGAGCAGTTCTTC,CASSITGEYNEQFF
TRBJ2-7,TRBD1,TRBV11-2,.,TGTGCCAGCAGTAAGACAGGGTTCCTCTACGAGCAGTACTTC,CASSKTGFLYEQYF
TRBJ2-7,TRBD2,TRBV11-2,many,TGTGCCAGCAGCCCAGCTAGCGGGAATTACGAGCAGTACTTC,CASSPASGNYEQYF
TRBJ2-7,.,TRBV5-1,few,TGCGCCAGCTCCTTTCAGGAACCGTCCTACGAGCAGTACTTC,CASSFQEPSYEQYF
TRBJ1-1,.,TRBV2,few,TGTGCCAGCAGTGAAGTTGGGCGGGTGGAGACTGAAGCTTTCTTT,CASSEVGRVETEAFF
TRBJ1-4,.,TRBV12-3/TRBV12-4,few,TGTGCCAGCAGTTTGGGCCCAGGGAGGGAAAAACTGTTTTTT,CASSLGPGREKLFF
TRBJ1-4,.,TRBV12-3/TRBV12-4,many,TGTGCCAGCAGTTTGTTTACAACTAATGAAAAACTGTTTTTT,CASSLFTTNEKLFF